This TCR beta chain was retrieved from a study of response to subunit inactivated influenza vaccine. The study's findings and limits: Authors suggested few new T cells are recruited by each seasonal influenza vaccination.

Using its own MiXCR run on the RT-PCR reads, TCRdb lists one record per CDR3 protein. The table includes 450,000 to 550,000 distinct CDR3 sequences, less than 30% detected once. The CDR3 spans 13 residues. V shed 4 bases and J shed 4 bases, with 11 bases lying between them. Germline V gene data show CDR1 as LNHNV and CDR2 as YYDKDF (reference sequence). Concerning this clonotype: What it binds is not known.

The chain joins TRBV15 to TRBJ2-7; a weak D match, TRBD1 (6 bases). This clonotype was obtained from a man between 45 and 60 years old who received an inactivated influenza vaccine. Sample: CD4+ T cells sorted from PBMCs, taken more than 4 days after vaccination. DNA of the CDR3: TGTGCCACCAGCATACAGGGAAGGTACGAGCAGTACTTC. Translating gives CATSIQGRYEQYF. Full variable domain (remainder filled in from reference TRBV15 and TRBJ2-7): DAMVIQNPRYQVTQFGKPVTLSCSQTLNHNVMYWYQQKSSQAPKLLFHYYDKDFNNEADTPDNFQSRRPNTSFCFLDIRSPGLGDTAMYLCATSIQGRYEQYFGPGTRLTVT.